The next 27 T cell receptor beta chains were all read from a single sample in a study of cytomegalovirus exposure and HLA in healthy donors. In the PCR, 60 Vbeta and 13 Jbeta primers were used. The protocol was immunoSEQ multiplex PCR, while the TCRdb copy is restricted to in-frame clones and leaves out a portion. In the table there are some 160,000 clones, almost 80% of which are singletons. Sequencing was carried out using PBMCs. These receptor sequences come from a male donor in good health and CMV-seronegative.

A remark on this clone: An end of the junction differs from the germline gene, which may be a read error. The V call is TRBV7-3, the J call TRBJ2-7, with 7 bases fitting TRBD1. CDR1 and CDR2 (germline): SGHTA, FQGTGA. This CDR3 has 13 amino acids. The CDR3 DNA reads as TGTTCCAGCAGCTTAGACAGGGCCTACGAGCAGTACTTC. Encoded protein: CSSSLDRAYEQYF.

This clone appeared a single time. This rearrangement joins TRBV7-2 to TRBJ2-1; perhaps TRBD2 as D (6 bases). Germline lookup yields CDR1 SGHTA and CDR2 FQGNSA. This CDR3 comprises 15 residues. Trimming removed 1 base at V and 4 bases at J, with 11 bases between. For the CDR3, the DNA is TGTGCCAGCAGCTTAGATCCTAGCGTTTACAATGAGCAGTTCTTC. This gives the protein CASSLDPSVYNEQFF.

This clone appeared a single time. V and J are TRBV7-3 and TRBJ1-2; D is ambiguous. This CDR3 is 14 amino acids long. The germline V and J ends were trimmed by 5 bases and 4 bases, with 14 bases remaining between them. Germline CDR1 SGHTA, CDR2 FQGTGA. The CDR3 here is CASSPGADPYGYTF. CDR3 bases: TGTGCCAGCAGCCCCGGAGCGGATCCCTATGGCTACACCTTC.

V gene TRBV7-9 combines with J gene TRBJ2-7, with a weak D call TRBD2 (6 bases). Germline V gives CDR1 SEHNR, CDR2 FQNEAQ (reference sequence). Between the trimmed V and J ends, which lost 2 bases and 0 bases, there was a span of 8 bases. The CDR3 sequence is 14 residues long. CDR3 region: CASSLSGLSYEQYF. The DNA for the CDR3 is TGTGCCAGCAGCTTATCGGGACTCTCCTACGAGCAGTACTTC.

The rearrangement uses TRBV11-2 and TRBJ2-1; the match to TRBD2 covers 11 bases. The CDR3 is 16 residues long. Unmatched junction bases numbered 2, after V lost 1 base and J lost 3 bases. CDR1 is SGHAT, CDR2 FQNNGV, per germline. Written as DNA, the CDR3 is TGTGCCAGCAGCTTAGGCCTAGCGGGAGGCTACAATGAGCAGTTCTTC. Translated, it gives CASSLGLAGGYNEQFF.

In this sample, this clone turned up a few times. This chain uses TRBV2 with TRBJ1-1; TRBD1 matches 11 bases. Germline lookup yields CDR1 SNHLY and CDR2 FYNNEI. There are 17 residues in the CDR3. Losses at the gene ends were 8 bases for V and 1 base for J; bases not matched to a gene: 12. The CDR3 sequence is CASGRGLGTGGNTEAFF. The CDR3 DNA reads TGTGCCAGCGGACGCGGACTCGGGACAGGGGGGAACACTGAAGCTTTCTTT.

This chain joins TRBV6-1 and TRBJ2-1; TRBD2 matches at 12 bases. Germline V gene data show CDR1 as MNHNS and CDR2 as SASEGT. Unmatched junction bases numbered 4, after V lost 6 bases and J lost 7 bases. The CDR3 spans 14 residues. The CDR3 protein is CASRPGTSGNEQFF. The DNA of the CDR3 is TGTGCCAGCAGGCCGGGGACTAGCGGGAATGAGCAGTTCTTC.

The chain uses TRBV7-2 and TRBJ1-2, with 8 bases that match TRBD1. The CDR3 spans 14 residues. The V gene end was trimmed by 7 bases and the J gene end by 0 bases; junction bases not matched to a gene: 4. Germline assignment: CDR1 SGHTA and CDR2 FQGNSA. CDR3 sequence (DNA): TGTGCCAGCACTTTACAGGGGGCTAACTATGGCTACACCTTC. Translated, it gives CASTLQGANYGYTF.

This clone was detected a few times. The chain employs TRBV6-6 and TRBJ2-5; 7 bases agree with TRBD2. Looked up from germline, CDR1 is MNHNY and CDR2 is SVGAGI (reference sequence). V was pared by 6 bases and J by 4 bases, with 11 bases of the junction left unmatched. The CDR3 has 15 amino acids. The CDR3 sequence: CASRVAGVPSETQYF. As DNA, the CDR3 is TGTGCCAGCAGGGTGGCGGGAGTTCCGTCAGAGACCCAGTACTTC.

V and J are TRBV19 and TRBJ2-2; D may be TRBD1 (6 bases). The CDR3 sequence is 15 residues long. Trimming removed 4 bases from V and 0 bases from J, with 9 bases in between. Germline V CDR1 and CDR2: LNHDA, SQIVND (reference sequence). The CDR3 spells CASSRRDTNTGELFF. The CDR3 DNA reads as TGTGCCAGTAGTAGACGGGACACGAACACCGGGGAGCTGTTTTTT.

The chain recombines TRBV5-6 with TRBJ2-5, with D possibly TRBD2 on 6 matching bases. The end of the DNA aligns better with TRBJ2-7, so the J call may be wrong. CDR3 size: 16 residues. Germline loops: CDR1 SGHDT, CDR2 YYEEEE. The DNA of the CDR3 is TGTGCCAGCAGCTTGTCGGGACTCACGAGCTCCTACGAGCAGTACTTC. Its protein is CASSLSGLTSSYEQYF.

The gene calls are TRBV19 and TRBJ2-1; 9 nucleotides agree with TRBD1. The CDR3 extends over 13 amino acids. Per germline, CDR1 LNHDA and CDR2 SQIVND (reference sequence). Trimming at V came to 5 bases and at J to 9 bases, leaving 5 bases not matched to a gene. The CDR3 protein is CASSVDRGTEQFF. The DNA of the CDR3 is TGTGCCAGTAGTGTGGACAGGGGTACTGAGCAGTTCTTC.

This chain links TRBV4-3 with TRBJ1-2; unclear D gene. V was trimmed by 1 base and J by 7 bases, leaving 13 bases between them. CDR3 length: 14 amino acids. Germline CDR1 is LGHNA and CDR2 is YSLEER. CDR3 DNA sequence: TGCGCCAGCAGCCAAGGAAACTTGGCGGGTGGCTACACCTTC. The encoded protein is CASSQGNLAGGYTF.

This clone was observed a few times. The rearrangement uses TRBV27 and TRBJ2-3, with D possibly TRBD2 on 7 matching bases. The germline CDR1 and CDR2 sequences are MNHEY and SMNVEV (reference sequence). The CDR3 has 15 amino acids. The V and J ends lost 0 bases and 8 bases respectively, with 15 bases between them. The CDR3 coding sequence is TGTGCCAGCAGTTTATCGACCGGGGGAGGGGGTACGCAGTATTTT. Protein product: CASSLSTGGGGTQYF.

The chain combines TRBV5-1 with TRBJ2-5; D call uncertain. With the DNA end fitting TRBJ2-7 better, the J assignment may be wrong. Per the germline V gene, CDR1 is SGHRS and CDR2 is YFSETQ. The CDR3 spans 15 residues. The chain's CDR3 is CASSPRPASSYEQYF. As DNA, the CDR3 is TGCGCCAGCAGCCCCAGGCCAGCAAGCTCCTACGAGCAGTACTTC.

V is TRBV9 and J is TRBJ2-5, with TRBD2 as a possible D gene (6 bases). Looked up from germline, CDR1 is SGDLS and CDR2 is YYNGEE. V was trimmed by 5 bases and J by 3 bases, leaving 17 bases between them. The CDR3 has 15 residues. CDR3 protein: CASSREWSPEETQYF. The CDR3 DNA sequence: TGTGCCAGCAGTCGGGAGTGGAGTCCCGAAGAGACCCAGTACTTC.

This rearrangement joins TRBV29-1 to TRBJ1-5; 11 bases match TRBD1. The CDR3 is 14 residues long. The germline V gene encodes CDR1 SQVTM and CDR2 ANQGSEA. Trimming took 5 bases from V and 4 from J; bases not matched to a gene: 4. Here the CDR3 reads CSVRTGGVNQPQHF. CDR3 sequence (DNA): TGCAGCGTTCGGACAGGGGGCGTGAATCAGCCCCAGCATTTT.

This chain uses TRBV5-1 with TRBJ1-4; the match to TRBD1 covers 11 bases. The CDR3 length is 16 residues. V was clipped by 4 bases and J by 2 bases; unmatched bases: 4. Germline lookup yields CDR1 SGHRS and CDR2 YFSETQ. CDR3 region: CASSQGQGGTNEKLFF. The CDR3 DNA reads TGCGCCAGCAGCCAGGGACAGGGGGGGACTAATGAAAAACTGTTTTTT.

V is TRBV27 and J is TRBJ2-7; 8 bases map to TRBD1. From germline, CDR1 is MNHEY and CDR2 SMNVEV (reference sequence). V shed 6 bases and J 5 bases; nucleotides not matched to a gene: 9. The CDR3 has 14 amino acids. As DNA, the CDR3 is TGTGCCAGCAGCTGGGGCAGGGGGCTCGACGAGCAGTACTTC. Translated: CASSWGRGLDEQYF.

The V gene is TRBV15, the J gene TRBJ1-2; a possible D gene is TRBD1 (6 bases). CDR3 length equals 12 residues. V lost 0 bases and J 9 bases, leaving 8 bases between the germline ends. Germline assignment: CDR1 LNHNV and CDR2 YYDKDF (reference sequence). The CDR3 reads CATSRDRGSYTF. The CDR3 DNA follows: TGTGCCACCAGCAGAGATAGGGGGAGCTACACCTTC.

This chain connects TRBV29-1 to TRBJ1-2, with D possibly being TRBD1 (5 bases). The germline CDR1 and CDR2 sequences are SQVTM and ANQGSEA. V was shortened by 4 bases and J by 7 bases, with 10 bases between the two germline ends. The CDR3 loop spans 11 amino acids. In nucleotides, the CDR3 is TGCAGCGTTGGGGGCTCCGGTGGCTACACCTTC. As protein: CSVGGSGGYTF.

The chain links TRBV7-6 to TRBJ2-1; TRBD1 is a possible D gene (5 bases). Trimming removed 8 bases from V and 0 bases from J, with 14 bases in between. The germline V gene encodes CDR1 SGHVS and CDR2 FNYEAQ. The CDR3 contains 15 residues. This CDR3 is CASGQGVSSYNEQFF. In DNA form, the CDR3 reads TGTGCCAGCGGCCAGGGCGTTAGCTCCTACAATGAGCAGTTCTTC.

The chain uses TRBV29-1 and TRBJ2-2; possible D gene TRBD2, 5 bases. V lost 7 bases and J lost 4, with 10 bases in between. CDR1 and CDR2 from the germline V gene are SQVTM and ANQGSEA. The CDR3 consists of 12 residues. CDR3 sequence (DNA): TGCAGCGCAGGACTTGCCACCGGGGAGCTGTTTTTT. Translated: CSAGLATGELFF.

This chain connects TRBV5-1 to TRBJ2-1; D is perhaps TRBD1 (5 bases). This CDR3 contains 13 residues. The V gene lost 0 bases and the J gene lost 7 bases, with 8 bases spanning the gap. Germline lookup yields CDR1 SGHRS and CDR2 YFSETQ. CDR3 sequence reads: CASSLVRDNEQFF. As DNA, the CDR3 is TGCGCCAGCAGCTTGGTCAGGGATAATGAGCAGTTCTTC.

The CDR3, as DNA: TGTGCCAGCAGCCCCGGACAGGCAACCTACGAGCAGTACTTC. Amino acids: CASSPGQATYEQYF. The V and J genes are TRBV7-2 and TRBJ2-7; 7 nucleotides match TRBD1. The CDR3 is 14 amino acids. V gave up 5 bases and J gave up 2 bases; unmatched junction bases: 6. Germline CDR1 is SGHTA and CDR2 is FQGNSA. Together with reference TRBV7-2 and TRBJ2-7, the CDR3 gives the full variable domain: GAGVSQSPSNKVTEKGKDVELRCDPISGHTALYWYRQSLGQGLEFLIYFQGNSAPDKSGLPSDRFSAERTGGSVSTLTIQRTQQEDSAVYLCASSPGQATYEQYFGPGTRLTVT.

The chain uses TRBV27 and TRBJ1-2; a possible D gene is TRBD1 (6 bases). The CDR3 contains 16 residues. The germline V gene has CDR1 MNHEY and CDR2 SMNVEV (reference sequence). V was cut by 2 bases and J by 8 bases, with 21 bases left in between. The CDR3 spells CASSLLGMAAGDGYTF. The CDR3 coding sequence is TGTGCCAGCAGTTTACTAGGAATGGCCGCAGGGGACGGCTACACCTTC.

This chain uses TRBV5-8 with TRBJ2-1; the D is unclear. V dropped 0 bases and J dropped 10 bases, with 14 bases sitting between them. CDR3 length: 14 residues. Germline CDR1 and CDR2: SGHTS and YDEGEE. CDR3 DNA: TGTGCCAGCAGCTTGGCGATTACAGATCGGGAGCAGTTCTTC. Amino acids: CASSLAITDREQFF.